Shown below are 10 T cell receptor beta chains from a single sample sequenced in a study of human T cells and chemical hapten exposure. Blood, whole and unfractionated, served as the source for total RNA extraction. MiXCR, run by TCRdb on the 5' RACE reads, gives a single entry per CDR3 protein. The sample records approximately 140,000 distinct CDR3 sequences, approximately 4% being singletons. The origin of the receptors is a female donor in good health.

This clonotype was detected a few times. A clone one base away is much larger, so this may be a read error. The gene calls are TRBV12-3 or TRBV12-4 and TRBJ2-3, with 7 bases identical to TRBD2. The CDR3 contains 15 residues. V was pared by 5 bases and J by 6 bases, with 11 bases of the junction left unmatched. CDR3 coding DNA: TGTGCCAGCAGTCGGGTCTGGGGGGGTGCGGATACGCAGTATTTT. As protein: CASSRVWGGADTQYF.

This clonotype has at least ten counts. The V and J genes are TRBV7-9 and TRBJ1-5; a possible D gene is TRBD1 (5 bases). Deletions cut 5 bases from V and 5 bases from J, with 13 bases between. The CDR3 contains 14 residues. Per germline, CDR1 SEHNR and CDR2 FQNEAQ (reference sequence). This chain's CDR3 is CASSIQGRDQPQHF. CDR3 DNA sequence: TGTGCCAGCAGCATCCAGGGAAGGGATCAGCCCCAGCATTTT.

This clonotype was detected many times. V gene TRBV12-3 or TRBV12-4 combines with J gene TRBJ1-1; D not resolved. Trimming removed 8 bases at V and 1 base at J, with 14 bases between. The CDR3 has 14 amino acids. The CDR3 DNA follows: TGTGCCAGCCCATCCGGGGAGCAGAACACTGAAGCTTTCTTT. This codes for CASPSGEQNTEAFF.

In its sample, this clonotype was seen many times. The chain links TRBV12-3 or TRBV12-4 to TRBJ2-5, with 8 bases matching TRBD1. J gave up 4 bases and V 3 bases, and 7 bases lay outside the gene matches. The CDR3 spans 15 residues. This chain's CDR3 is CASSFNPRGPETQYF. In DNA, the CDR3 is TGTGCCAGCAGTTTCAATCCCAGGGGGCCAGAGACCCAGTACTTC.

In this sample, this clonotype turned up many times. The V gene is TRBV30, the J gene TRBJ1-4; D uncertain. The V and J ends lost 0 bases and 8 bases respectively, with 16 bases between them. Germline V gene lookup returns CDR1 GTSNPN and CDR2 SVGIG (reference sequence). The CDR3 consists of 15 residues. The CDR3 is CAWSVPWEGGEKLFF. For the CDR3, the DNA is TGTGCCTGGAGTGTACCATGGGAGGGAGGAGAAAAACTGTTTTTT.

This clonotype was detected only a few times. V is TRBV20-1 and J is TRBJ2-5; TRBD1 agrees at 8 bases. Unmatched junction bases numbered 7, after V lost 8 bases and J lost 5 bases. Germline V gene sequence: CDR1 DFQATT, CDR2 SNEGSKA (reference sequence). This CDR3 region has 12 residues. CDR3 sequence: CSITNRGETQYF. The CDR3 coding sequence is TGCAGTATCACGAACAGGGGGGAGACCCAGTACTTC.

This clonotype was counted ten times or more. The chain uses TRBV7-9 and TRBJ1-1; D is unresolved. The V end lost 5 bases, the J end lost 0 bases, and 7 bases lay between the germline ends. Germline CDR1 reads SEHNR; CDR2 reads FQNEAQ (reference sequence). The CDR3 is 13 residues long. Written as DNA, the CDR3 is TGTGCCAGCAGCCGTCTCGTGAACACTGAAGCTTTCTTT. Its translation: CASSRLVNTEAFF.

Ten or more counts support this clonotype. V and J are TRBV19 and TRBJ2-5, with TRBD2 as a possible D gene (6 bases). The V gene lost 3 bases and the J gene lost 2 bases, with 10 bases spanning the gap. This CDR3 comprises 14 residues. Per the germline V gene, CDR1 is LNHDA and CDR2 is SQIVND (reference sequence). The DNA for the CDR3 is TGTGCCAGTAGTATGGGAGGAGTTCAAGAGACCCAGTACTTC. Translation: CASSMGGVQETQYF.

In its sample, this clonotype was seen many times. This rearrangement joins TRBV7-2 to TRBJ1-5; no definite D call. With 5 bases removed from V and 7 bases from J, the gap between germline ends came to 12 bases. Germline lookup yields CDR1 SGHTA and CDR2 FQGNSA. The CDR3 length is 13 residues. The CDR3 DNA reads as TGTGCCAGCAGCCCTGGTGTGGCGCAGCCCCAGCATTTT. Protein: CASSPGVAQPQHF. Full variable domain (remainder filled in from reference TRBV7-2 and TRBJ1-5): GAGVSQSPSNKVTEKGKDVELRCDPISGHTALYWYRQSLGQGLEFLIYFQGNSAPDKSGLPSDRFSAERTGGSVSTLTIQRTQQEDSAVYLCASSPGVAQPQHFGDGTRLSIL.

This clonotype was seen many times. CDR3 sequence: CASNVHGYTF. In nucleotides, the CDR3 is TGTGCCAGCAACGTCCATGGCTACACCTTC. V gene TRBV21-1 combines with J gene TRBJ1-2. TRBV21-1 is reported as a pseudogene. The CDR3 is 10 residues long.